This TCR delta chain comes out of a study of Vδ1+ human thymocytes. This CDR3 comprises 17 residues. CDR1 and CDR2 (germline): GEAIGNYY, EKD. Study findings and constraints: Highly polyclonal TRG and TRD repertoires with Gaussian CDR3 length distributions appeared in thymus. Despite high sort purity, roughly a fifth of thymic T cell receptor delta sequences were Vdelta2.

Sequences come from RNA converted to cDNA by reverse transcription. The CDR3 regions were amplified by multiplex PCR from V-gene primers to a constant-region primer. TCRdb applied CATT to the multiplex PCR reads for clone calling. The sample includes about 27,000 delta-chain clones, approximately 32% of them seen just once. On this clone: What it binds is unknown. A single base is all that separates this from a far larger clone, so a read error is likely.

Sorted Vdelta1+ thymocytes were roughly 96% to 99.6% pure. This chain uses TRDV2 with TRDJ2, with 11 bases identical to TRDD3. The source of this sequence is a boy less than two years old who had congenital heart surgery. Sequenced sample: Vdelta1+ gamma-delta thymocytes from the thymus. Subset here: FACS-sorted CD3+ TCRalphabeta- TCRVdelta1+ TCRVdelta2- thymocytes. CDR3 DNA: TGTGCCTGTGCCACCGTCGCGCTGGGGGATACGACAGCACAACTCTTCTTT. Protein: CACATVALGDTTAQLFF.